Following are 18 T cell receptor beta chains from one sample sequenced in a study of patients and donors after allogeneic stem cell transplantation. TCRdb passed the RT-PCR reads through MiXCR, listing each CDR3 protein once. Of some 31,000 distinct CDR3 sequences in the sample, around 35% were seen once. Specimen: blood, either unsorted or a sorted T cell fraction (not recorded which). The receptor source for this set is a human donor who was either an allogeneic HSCT recipient or a stem cell or donor lymphocyte infusion donor (not recorded which). It is not recorded whose cells these are; they may come from a transplant donor.

In its sample, this clonotype was seen a few times. The chain has TRBV6-5 and TRBJ1-5; no clear D gene. The CDR3 sequence is 12 residues long. Looked up from germline, CDR1 is MNHEY and CDR2 is SVGAGI. Trimming pared 6 bases from V and 7 bases from J, leaving 10 bases between. The CDR3 is CASSSPAQPQHF. The CDR3 coding sequence is TGTGCCAGCAGCTCCCCCGCCCAGCCCCAGCATTTT.

The chain is built from TRBV6-2 or TRBV6-3 and TRBJ2-3; tentative D call: TRBD1 (6 bases). This CDR3 comprises 17 residues. CDR1 and CDR2 (germline): MNHEY, SVGEGT. V was cut by 0 bases and J by 3 bases, with 16 bases left in between. CDR3 nucleotide sequence: TGTGCCAGCAGTTACTCGAGAAGGGACACACGAACAGATACGCAGTATTTT. Amino acid sequence: CASSYSRRDTRTDTQYF.

By share, this clonotype counts as medium-sized. The V gene is TRBV24-1, the J gene TRBJ1-2; 9 bases fit TRBD1. Germline V lookup: CDR1 KGHDR, CDR2 SFDVKD. V shed 5 bases, J shed 5 bases, and the junction held 8 bases outside the gene matches. CDR3 size: 15 residues. This chain's CDR3 is CATSAPGQGKYGYTF. The DNA for the CDR3 is TGTGCCACCAGTGCCCCGGGACAGGGAAAGTATGGCTACACCTTC.

V usage is TRBV9 and J usage is TRBJ1-4; 9 bases are shared with TRBD1. Germline V CDR1 and CDR2: SGDLS, YYNGEE. With V trimmed by 3 bases and J by 6 bases, 9 bases remained unmatched. The CDR3 consists of 16 residues. The CDR3: CASSATTGGWDEKLFF. CDR3 coding DNA: TGTGCCAGCAGCGCTACAACAGGGGGCTGGGATGAAAAACTGTTTTTT.

CDR3 in DNA: TGTGCCAGCAGTGAAAGGTTACAGGGACAGTACGTC. Its protein is CASSERLQGQYV. The gene calls are TRBV6-1 and TRBJ2-7, with D possibly TRBD1 on 6 matching bases. Trimming stripped 2 bases from V and 10 bases from J, with 12 bases between. This CDR3 comprises 12 residues. The germline V gene has CDR1 MNHNS and CDR2 SASEGT.

This clonotype was counted at least ten times. The DNA of the CDR3 is TGTGCCAGCAGCTTGCAGGGAATGGACACTGAAGCTTTCTTT. As protein: CASSLQGMDTEAFF. The rearrangement links TRBV7-2 to TRBJ1-1, with a weak D call TRBD1 (5 bases). This CDR3 contains 14 residues. The V gene lost 3 bases and the J gene lost 3 bases, with 11 bases spanning the gap. CDR1 is SGHTA and CDR2 is FQGNSA in the germline V gene.

The table lists this clonotype with a few counts. The chain carries TRBV20-1 and TRBJ1-2; 7 positions agree with TRBD1. Per the germline V gene, CDR1 is DFQATT and CDR2 is SNEGSKA (reference sequence). Unmatched junction bases numbered 3, after V lost 5 bases and J lost 3 bases. This CDR3 has 12 residues. The CDR3 nucleotides are TGCAGTGCTGTGGACAGGCACTATGGCTACACCTTC. It encodes CSAVDRHYGYTF.

The chain is built from TRBV10-3 and TRBJ1-2; D is uncertain. Trimming took 0 bases from V and 4 from J, leaving 9 bases between them. CDR3 length equals 14 residues. The germline CDR1 and CDR2 sequences are ENHRY and SYGVKD. DNA for the CDR3: TGTGCCATCAGTGAGTCCGCAGTATTCTATGGCTACACCTTC. The encoded protein is CAISESAVFYGYTF.

This clonotype occurred many times. This chain joins TRBV5-1 and TRBJ1-1, with 8 bases identical to TRBD1. J lost 0 bases, V lost 4 bases, and 5 bases had no gene match. There are 15 residues in the CDR3. Germline-derived CDR1 and CDR2 are SGHRS and YFSETQ. Here the CDR3 reads CASSGKTGVNTEAFF. The CDR3 DNA reads TGCGCCAGCAGCGGCAAGACAGGGGTGAACACTGAAGCTTTCTTT. The complete variable domain, with remaining parts taken from reference TRBV5-1 and TRBJ1-1, reads KAGVTQTPRYLIKTRGQQVTLSCSPISGHRSVSWYQQTPGQGLQFLFEYFSETQRNKGNFPGRFSGRQFSNSRSEMNVSTLELGDSALYLCASSGKTGVNTEAFFGQGTRLTVV.

Concerning this clonotype: One end of the junction fails to match germline, which may point to a read error. The gene calls are TRBV5-5 and TRBJ1-6; possible D gene TRBD1, 5 bases. This CDR3 comprises 16 residues. Germline V gives CDR1 SGHKS, CDR2 YYEKEE (reference sequence). CDR3 nucleotides: TGTTCCAGCAGCTTGGAACTCAGGGCTCTGGGCTCACCCCTCCACTTT. Its translation is CSSSLELRALGSPLHF.

V gene TRBV5-5 combines with J gene TRBJ2-7; the match to TRBD1 covers 7 bases. CDR3 size: 13 residues. V was clipped by 4 bases and J by 6 bases; unmatched bases: 7. Germline-derived CDR1 and CDR2 are SGHKS and YYEKEE (reference sequence). CDR3: CASSLTGSREQYV. The CDR3 DNA sequence: TGTGCCAGCAGCCTGACAGGGTCTCGCGAGCAGTACGTC.

This clonotype was detected a few times. This chain joins TRBV20-1 and TRBJ1-5; D is unresolved. The CDR3 extends over 15 amino acids. Trimming pared 3 bases from V and 0 bases from J, leaving 12 bases between. Germline V gene data show CDR1 as DFQATT and CDR2 as SNEGSKA (reference sequence). Written as DNA, the CDR3 is TGCAGTGCTAGTGGGTCGCAGTATAGCAATCAGCCCCAGCATTTT. Encoded protein: CSASGSQYSNQPQHF.

This clonotype was seen a handful of times. The V gene is TRBV20-1, the J gene TRBJ2-7; 12 bases align to TRBD2. This CDR3 has 16 amino acids. J lost 0 bases, V lost 6 bases, and 9 bases had no gene match. Germline assignment: CDR1 DFQATT and CDR2 SNEGSKA (reference sequence). The CDR3 DNA is TGCAGTGCCTCCGGGACTAGCGGGTCCAGCTCCTACGAGCAGTACTTC. This sequence encodes CSASGTSGSSSYEQYF.

V and J are TRBV5-4 and TRBJ2-3; D unresolved. Germline CDR1 and CDR2: SGHNT and YYREEE (reference sequence). V lost 1 base and J 8 bases, leaving 11 bases between the germline ends. This CDR3 comprises 13 residues. The CDR3 loop reads CASSLRALRTQYF. DNA for the CDR3: TGTGCCAGCAGCTTGAGGGCCTTGCGTACGCAGTATTTT.

The genes are TRBV20-1 and TRBJ2-3, with D tentatively TRBD1 (6 bases). CDR1 is DFQATT and CDR2 is SNEGSKA in the germline V gene (reference sequence). The ends were cut back, 2 bases at V and 6 bases at J, with 9 bases in the middle. The CDR3 loop spans 12 amino acids. CDR3 protein: CSARPGEDTQYF. DNA for the CDR3: TGCAGTGCTAGACCAGGGGAGGATACGCAGTATTTT.

This clonotype was seen only a few times. A junction end diverges from the germline sequence, so it may reflect a read error. The chain employs TRBV7-9 and TRBJ1-1; 8 positions agree with TRBD1. This CDR3 is built from 14 residues. Germline V lookup: CDR1 SEHNR, CDR2 FQNEAQ (reference sequence). The CDR3 DNA is TGTGCCAGCAGCCTAGCCCCGGACAGGGCTGAAGCTTTCTTT. Translating it yields CASSLAPDRAEAFF.

The rearrangement joins TRBV20-1 to TRBJ2-1, with 10 positions matching TRBD2. Germline assignment: CDR1 DFQATT and CDR2 SNEGSKA (reference sequence). Trimming cost V 3 bases and J 8 bases; bases outside gene matches: 7. CDR3 size: 14 residues. The CDR3 DNA sequence: TGCAGTGCTAGCCGTGGGACTAGCGTCGATGAGCAGTTCTTC. Translated: CSASRGTSVDEQFF.

The genes are TRBV5-1 and TRBJ2-5; 9 bases are a match to TRBD1. V shed 8 bases, J shed 1 base, and the junction held 6 bases outside the gene matches. Germline V lookup: CDR1 SGHRS, CDR2 YFSETQ. This CDR3 contains 14 residues. The CDR3: CASSTGGSQETQYF. CDR3 DNA: TGCGCCAGTTCGACAGGGGGTTCCCAAGAGACCCAGTACTTC.